The 19 T cell receptor beta chains reported below all come from one sample, sequenced in a study of low-dose radiotherapy and immunotherapy resistance in tumors (dated by TCRdb to about 2022). What this sample's time point label stands for: after trial treatment. Per the publication, the treatment or condition label means: LDRT plus nivolumab, ipilimumab, low-dose cyclophosphamide and aspirin (RACIN trial). For sequencing, an Illumina HiSeq 2500 was employed. To make first-strand cDNA, Superscript III was used along with a set of TRAV- and TRBV-specific primers so that both the TCRalpha and TCRbeta chains were covered. A roughly 20-cycle PCR with Phusion amplified the TCRs, pairing a constant-region primer with the adapter that was attached to the V primers. TCRdb applied fastp at Q25 and MiXCR to the public reads, then kept only in-frame beta chains. All rows with the same CDR3 protein become a single entry with the most common DNA and genes. The sample profile shows tens of thousands of distinct CDR3 sequences; less than 25% of them were found once. In total, the top ten clones hold around 13% of the sample.

This specimen was PBMCs, taken after low-dose radiotherapy plus immunotherapy. The receptors were sampled from a female donor with ovarian cancer.

In its sample, this clonotype was seen many times. This sequence joins TRBV23-1 and TRBJ2-1; possibly TRBD2 for D (7 bases). TRBV23-1 is an ORF, and what it does is uncertain. The V end was cut by 10 bases, the J end by 0 bases, with 22 bases between. This CDR3 comprises 17 residues. CDR3 in DNA: TGCGCCAACATCCTGGGGGGCGGGGGCCGCTCCTACAATGAGCAGTTCTTC. Protein sequence: CANILGGGGRSYNEQFF.

Many counts were recorded for this clonotype. The chain combines TRBV10-1 with TRBJ2-2, with 9 positions matching TRBD2. Germline assignment: CDR1 WNHNN and CDR2 SYGVQD (reference sequence). With 4 bases clipped from V and 2 bases from J, the junction kept 2 bases outside the gene matches. This CDR3 region has 15 residues. CDR3 nucleotide sequence: TGCGCCAGCAGTGTAGCGGGAGTAAACACCGGGGAGCTGTTTTTT. It encodes CASSVAGVNTGELFF.

The table lists this clonotype with many counts. The V and J genes are TRBV10-3 and TRBJ2-1, with TRBD2 matching 10 bases. CDR1 is ENHRY, CDR2 SYGVKD, per germline. This CDR3 has 15 residues. Trimming removed 5 bases from V and 5 bases from J; junction bases left unmatched: 6. CDR3 amino acids: CAISSSGSGNNEQFF. The DNA of the CDR3 is TGTGCCATCAGTTCTAGCGGGAGCGGGAACAATGAGCAGTTCTTC.

This clonotype was counted once. J is TRBJ2-2 and V is TRBV10-3; 7 bases agree with TRBD2. This CDR3 spans 14 amino acids. Germline assignment: CDR1 ENHRY and CDR2 SYGVKD. With V trimmed by 5 bases and J by 4 bases, 4 bases remained unmatched. CDR3 sequence reads: CAISWTRLTGELFF. The DNA for the CDR3 is TGTGCCATCAGTTGGACTAGGCTCACCGGGGAGCTGTTTTTT.

In its sample, this clonotype was seen once. This is likely an artifact of a read error, given a far larger clone one base away. The chain recombines TRBV10-3 with TRBJ2-7, with 10 bases lining up with TRBD2. Per the germline V gene, CDR1 is ENHRY and CDR2 is SYGVKD. Trimming cost V 3 bases and J 7 bases; bases outside gene matches: 9. This CDR3 has 15 amino acids. The chain's CDR3 is CAISELAGTYNEQYF. In DNA, the CDR3 is TGTGCCATCAGTGAACTAGCGGGAACCTACAATGAGCAGTACTTC.

This chain joins TRBV2 and TRBJ2-2; 7 bases align to TRBD2. Germline V gives CDR1 SNHLY, CDR2 FYNNEI. The CDR3 covers 16 residues. V shed 6 bases and J 4 bases; nucleotides not matched to a gene: 11. The CDR3 DNA reads as TGTGCCAGCAGCGAGGGACTACAGCTCGTCACCGGGGAGCTGTTTTTT. Protein: CASSEGLQLVTGELFF.

This chain links TRBV2 with TRBJ2-5, with 12 bases lining up with TRBD2. Germline trimming cut 6 bases from V and 1 base from J; bases unmatched to any gene: 3. Germline V gene sequence: CDR1 SNHLY, CDR2 FYNNEI. The CDR3 extends over 15 amino acids. CDR3 DNA sequence: TGTGCCAGCAGCGGACTAGCGGGGCGCCAAGAGACCCAGTACTTC. It encodes CASSGLAGRQETQYF.

The sample holds many counts of this clonotype. This chain links TRBV6-5 with TRBJ1-2; 7 bases match TRBD1. J was trimmed by 3 bases and V by 6 bases; bases with no gene match: 7. CDR3 size: 14 residues. Germline V gives CDR1 MNHEY, CDR2 SVGAGI. This CDR3 is CASSLHDRDYGYTF. CDR3 coding DNA: TGTGCCAGCAGCCTTCATGACAGGGACTATGGCTACACCTTC.

V gene TRBV5-1 combines with J gene TRBJ1-1; 7 positions match TRBD1. The V gene end was trimmed by 2 bases and the J gene end by 8 bases; junction bases not matched to a gene: 9. CDR3 length equals 14 residues. Germline V gene lookup returns CDR1 SGHRS and CDR2 YFSETQ. CDR3 nucleotide sequence: TGCGCCAGCAGCTTAACTACAGGGGCGGGGGAAGCTTTCTTT. Encoded protein: CASSLTTGAGEAFF.

This clonotype was seen at least ten times. The rearrangement joins TRBV3-1 to TRBJ1-3, with D possibly matching TRBD1 (5 bases). The CDR3 runs to 16 residues. CDR1 LGHDT and CDR2 YNNKEL come from the germline V gene (reference sequence). Trimming cost V 0 bases and J 2 bases, with 11 bases left between them. The CDR3 loop reads CASSQDHGAAGNTIYF. The CDR3 DNA reads as TGTGCCAGCAGCCAAGATCACGGGGCGGCTGGAAACACCATATATTTT.

Notes on this clonotype: One junction end disagrees with the germline gene, perhaps due to a read error. The chain couples TRBV24-1 to TRBJ2-1; TRBD2 might be the D (6 bases). The germline V gene has CDR1 KGHDR and CDR2 SFDVKD. CDR3 length: 16 amino acids. Written as DNA, the CDR3 is TGTGCCATCAGTGATTCCCCGGGACTTTCCGTCTTGGAGCAGTTCTTC. Protein: CAISDSPGLSVLEQFF.

This clonotype has a handful of counts. This chain's CDR3 is CASSLRGPYEQYF. The CDR3, as DNA: TGTGCCAGCAGCTTGAGGGGCCCCTACGAGCAGTACTTC. This chain uses TRBV13 with TRBJ2-7; D may match TRBD1 or TRBD2 (5 bases each). The germline V gene has CDR1 PRHDT and CDR2 FYEKMQ (reference sequence). This CDR3 is built from 13 residues. Between the trimmed V and J ends, which lost 3 bases and 2 bases, there was a span of 8 bases.

This clonotype was detected many times. The chain couples TRBV6-2 or TRBV6-3 to TRBJ2-2, with a possible D match to TRBD2 (5 bases). Germline V CDR1 and CDR2: MNHEY, SVGEGT. The V end lost 5 bases, the J end lost 6 bases, and 19 bases lay between the germline ends. The CDR3 is made up of 16 amino acids. The CDR3 DNA reads TGTGCCAGCAGTAATGCGAATACCGGCGGGCCCGGGGAGCTGTTTTTT. As protein: CASSNANTGGPGELFF.

Comments on this clonotype: A much larger clone is a single base away; this may be a read error. This chain connects TRBV4-3 to TRBJ2-4; 8 bases map to TRBD1. The CDR3 sequence is 17 residues long. The V gene's germline CDR1 is LGHNA and CDR2 YSLEER. The CDR3 region has the DNA TGCACCAGCAGCCAAGGCGGACAGGGTGGAACCAAAAACATTCAGTACTTC. This codes for CTSSQGGQGGTKNIQYF.

This chain connects TRBV27 to TRBJ1-5, with 10 bases aligning to TRBD1. In germline, CDR1 is MNHEY, CDR2 SMNVEV (reference sequence). CDR3 length: 15 amino acids. Germline trimming cut 1 base from V and 7 bases from J; bases unmatched to any gene: 4. The CDR3 is CASSLFGTGEQPQHF. CDR3 DNA sequence: TGTGCCAGCAGTTTATTCGGGACAGGGGAGCAGCCCCAGCATTTT.

This clonotype was observed once. A much more abundant neighbour one base away suggests this may be a read error. The genes are TRBV7-8 and TRBJ2-4, with D maybe TRBD2 (6 bases). The CDR3 is 16 amino acids. Germline lookup yields CDR1 SGHVS and CDR2 FQNEAQ. CDR3 coding DNA: TGTGCCAGCAGCCGGACTACTCCCTCGGCCAAAAACATTCTGTACTTC. This translates into CASSRTTPSAKNILYF.

This clonotype occurred many times. The gene calls are TRBV27 and TRBJ2-3; 13 bases match TRBD2. Trimming took 6 bases from V and 0 from J; bases not matched to a gene: 9. Germline V gene sequence: CDR1 MNHEY, CDR2 SMNVEV (reference sequence). The CDR3 is 18 amino acids. Here the CDR3 DNA reads TGTGCCAGCAGCCCCGCGGGACTAGCGGGACCTAGCACAGATACGCAGTATTTT. Protein sequence: CASSPAGLAGPSTDTQYF.

There are many counts of this clonotype. V and J are TRBV28 and TRBJ1-5; D uncertain. Germline-derived CDR1 and CDR2 are MDHEN and SYDVKM. The CDR3 length is 16 residues. The V end lost 4 bases, the J end lost 2 bases, and 15 bases lay between the germline ends. The CDR3 DNA is TGTGCCAGCAGTTCACAAGGTGGAAGGGGCAATCAGCCCCAGCATTTT. Translation: CASSSQGGRGNQPQHF.

This clonotype was counted many times. The J gene is TRBJ1-1, the V gene TRBV5-4, with D maybe TRBD1 (5 bases). Germline V lookup: CDR1 SGHNT, CDR2 YYREEE (reference sequence). V was shortened by 1 base and J by 1 base, with 11 bases between the two germline ends. The CDR3 loop spans 15 amino acids. The CDR3: CASSLIPDRNTEAFF. DNA for the CDR3: TGTGCCAGCAGCTTGATCCCCGACAGGAACACTGAAGCTTTCTTT.